This T cell receptor beta chain was identified during a study of blood T cell repertoires in COVID-19. Study-level background: T cells, B-cell-depleted T cells, or PBMCs provided the cDNA or gDNA that served as material.

Germline lookup yields CDR1 SEHNR and CDR2 FQNEAQ (reference sequence). Unmatched junction bases numbered 3, after V lost 7 bases and J lost 5 bases. CDR3 length: 13 amino acids. Sequencing was performed with immunoSEQ multiplex PCR; in TCRdb, only in-frame clones are kept and a portion is missing. The data hold 250,000 to 300,000 clones, with 83% observed a single time. Sequenced: peripheral blood. The TCR originated in a man between 60 and 70 years old who had recovered from COVID-19. V is TRBV7-9 and J is TRBJ1-4, with TRBD1 matching over 8 bases. CDR3 loop: CASKTGGNEKLFF. The CDR3 DNA reads TGTGCCAGCAAAACAGGGGGGAATGAAAAACTGTTTTTT.